This T cell receptor (beta chain) emerged from a study of post-analysis software for immune sequencing data. General study results and limits: Patients used five TRBV segments, including TRBV5-6, TRBV5-1 and TRBV20-1, more often than controls. By F measure, strong co-clustering occurred among samples prepared in the same batch.

Deletions cut 7 bases from V and 3 bases from J, with 16 bases between. This CDR3 comprises 15 residues. From germline, CDR1 is SGHTA and CDR2 FQGNSA. Unique molecular identifiers had been added to the TCR beta cDNA libraries. TCRdb re-derived calls from the PCR reads in MiXCR, one entry per CDR3 protein. The sample carries about 540,000 distinct CDR3 sequences, about a third recorded once. About this clonotype: Its antigen is not known.

Sequencing input: blood. The rearrangement uses TRBV7-2 and TRBJ1-5; possibly TRBD1 for D (5 bases). The receptor was isolated from a girl aged 2 to 17 with multiple sclerosis. The CDR3 loop is CASTQGALDNQPQHF. In DNA, the CDR3 is TGTGCCAGCACCCAAGGGGCCCTGGACAATCAGCCCCAGCATTTT.